The T cell receptor beta chain described here comes from a study of T-cell reconstitution after alpha-beta-depleted transplantation in children. V lost 5 bases to trimming and J lost 4 bases, with 12 bases between them. The germline gives CDR1 SEHNR, CDR2 FQNEAQ (reference sequence). The CDR3 has 13 residues. Unique molecular identifiers were used to barcode this TCRbeta library. TCRdb recomputed calls from the PCR reads with MiXCR, one row per CDR3 protein. Of fewer than 350,000 distinct CDR3 sequences in the sample, over 9.5% were seen once. This clonotype was detected many times. The source was PBMCs, collected before TCRalphabeta/CD19-depleted stem cell transplant. The rearrangement uses TRBV7-9 and TRBJ2-7, with a weak D call TRBD2 (6 bases). This clonotype was obtained from a boy in the first two years of life with acute myeloid leukemia, due to receive a stem cell transplant. CDR3 sequence: CASSLPAGYEQYF. The CDR3 DNA is TGTGCCAGCAGCCTCCCGGCGGGGTACGAGCAGTACTTC.